A single sample gave rise to the 18 T cell receptor beta chains below, sequenced in a study of siplizumab effects on memory and regulatory T cells. Produced via immunoSEQ multiplex PCR; TCRdb's table is partial and in-frame only. Of about 100,000 clones in the sample, 75% to 95% were seen once. Sequencing input: CD4+ T cells sorted from blood. These receptors all stem from a human donor in good health.

V and J are TRBV29-1 and TRBJ1-1; no clear D. The V gene lost 4 bases and the J gene lost 5 bases, with 8 bases spanning the gap. This CDR3 contains 11 residues. Germline V gives CDR1 SQVTM, CDR2 ANQGSEA. The CDR3: CSVVGFTEAFF. Written as DNA, the CDR3 is TGCAGCGTTGTGGGGTTTACTGAAGCTTTCTTT.

The chain uses TRBV4-2 and TRBJ1-4; D is unresolved. Trimming removed 4 bases from V and 7 bases from J, with 10 bases in between. The CDR3 has 13 amino acids. Germline V gives CDR1 LGHNA, CDR2 YNFKEQ. CDR3 protein: CASSPDPGEKLFF. The CDR3 coding sequence is TGTGCCAGCAGCCCGGACCCGGGTGAAAAACTGTTTTTT.

The gene calls are TRBV21-1 and TRBJ2-5; the D segment call TRBD2 is taken from the table without a DNA check. TRBV21-1 is recorded as a pseudogene. The CDR3 covers 16 residues. The CDR3, as DNA: TGTGCCAGCAGCAAAGTACCGCGGGGGGCCCAAGAGACCCAGTACTTC. Protein sequence: CASSKVPRGAQETQYF.

J is TRBJ2-3 and V is TRBV7-8; possible D gene TRBD2, 7 bases. Germline CDR1 reads SGHVS; CDR2 reads FQNEAQ. The CDR3 spans 13 residues. Trimming cost V 4 bases and J 4 bases, with 9 bases left between them. CDR3 protein: CASSWGGSDTQYF. CDR3 bases: TGTGCCAGCAGCTGGGGGGGCTCAGATACGCAGTATTTT.

The chain uses TRBV2 and TRBJ2-7; D remains ambiguous. V was trimmed by 7 bases and J by 1 base, leaving 8 bases between them. CDR1 is SNHLY, CDR2 FYNNEI, per germline. The CDR3 has 12 amino acids. The DNA for the CDR3 is TGTGCCAGCAAGAGGCTATCCTACGAGCAGTACTTC. Its translation: CASKRLSYEQYF.

This chain connects TRBV4-1 to TRBJ1-1; the D gene is possibly TRBD1 (5 bases). The V end was cut by 0 bases, the J end by 1 base, with 9 bases between. Germline CDR1 and CDR2: MGHRA and YSYEKL. There are 15 residues in the CDR3. DNA for the CDR3: TGCGCCAGCAGCCAAGATAATCAGGGGAACACTGAAGCTTTCTTT. Translation gives CASSQDNQGNTEAFF.

The genes are TRBV7-2 and TRBJ2-5, with 7 bases fitting TRBD2. CDR3 length equals 14 residues. Germline CDR1 is SGHTA and CDR2 is FQGNSA. V dropped 1 base and J dropped 5; count of bases not matched to a gene: 4. CDR3 region: CASSLGEGSETQYF. In nucleotides, the CDR3 is TGTGCCAGCAGCTTAGGGGAGGGTTCGGAGACCCAGTACTTC. Supplemented by reference TRBV7-2 and TRBJ2-5, the full variable domain reads GAGVSQSPSNKVTEKGKDVELRCDPISGHTALYWYRQSLGQGLEFLIYFQGNSAPDKSGLPSDRFSAERTGGSVSTLTIQRTQQEDSAVYLCASSLGEGSETQYFGPGTRLLVL.

The V call is TRBV7-2, the J call TRBJ2-5; possibly TRBD1 or TRBD2 for D (6 bases each). This CDR3 region has 14 residues. V shed 4 bases and J shed 5 bases, with 14 bases lying between them. Germline CDR1 reads SGHTA; CDR2 reads FQGNSA. The DNA for the CDR3 is TGTGCCAGCAGCTCACGGGGGCTGAGGGAGACCCAGTACTTC. It encodes CASSSRGLRETQYF.

The rearrangement links TRBV6-1 to TRBJ2-6; D is unclear. The V gene lost 3 bases and the J gene lost 6 bases, with 12 bases spanning the gap. In germline, CDR1 is MNHNS, CDR2 SASEGT. This CDR3 comprises 15 residues. CDR3 sequence (DNA): TGTGCCAGCAGTGATGGACGGGTTATGGCCAACGTCCTGACTTTC. Protein product: CASSDGRVMANVLTF.

The chain employs TRBV10-3 and TRBJ2-7, with 12 bases matching TRBD2. V lost 2 bases, J lost 3 bases, and 8 bases stayed unmatched. Germline-derived CDR1 and CDR2 are ENHRY and SYGVKD. The CDR3 has 17 amino acids. The CDR3 DNA reads as TGTGCCATCAGTGAGCCTCGACTAGCGGGGGAGGGCTACGAGCAGTACTTC. Amino acid sequence: CAISEPRLAGEGYEQYF.

V gene TRBV12-5 combines with J gene TRBJ2-1; 10 nucleotides match TRBD2. Trimming at V came to 6 bases and at J to 4 bases, leaving 12 bases not matched to a gene. Germline loops: CDR1 LGHNT, CDR2 FRNRAP. CDR3 length: 17 amino acids. The CDR3 coding sequence is TGTGCTAGTGGACCACCTCATTTAGCGGGGGGTTACAATGAGCAGTTCTTC. Encoded protein: CASGPPHLAGGYNEQFF.

The CDR3 protein is CASTKQGSGYTF. The CDR3 bases are TGTGCCAGCACCAAACAGGGTAGTGGCTACACCTTC. The genes are TRBV28 and TRBJ1-2; possibly TRBD1 for D (6 bases). The length of the CDR3 is 12 residues. The germline V gene has CDR1 MDHEN and CDR2 SYDVKM. Deletions cut 7 bases from V and 7 bases from J, with 13 bases between.

The chain uses TRBV11-3 and TRBJ1-2, with D tentatively TRBD1 (6 bases). This CDR3 region has 16 residues. Trimming took 4 bases from V and 5 from J, leaving 20 bases between them. Germline CDR1 is SGHNT and CDR2 is YENEEA. This chain's CDR3 is CASSSGIGGQTYGYTF. CDR3 sequence (DNA): TGTGCCAGCAGCTCAGGAATCGGGGGACAAACATATGGCTACACCTTC. Full variable domain (remainder filled in from reference TRBV11-3 and TRBJ1-2): EAGVVQSPRYKIIEKKQPVAFWCNPISGHNTLYWYLQNLGQGPELLIRYENEEAVDDSQLPKDRFSAERLKGVDSTLKIQPAELGDSAVYLCASSSGIGGQTYGYTFGSGTRLTVV.

The V and J genes are TRBV6-1 and TRBJ2-7, with D maybe TRBD1 (6 bases). This CDR3 region has 12 residues. CDR1 and CDR2 (germline): MNHNS, SASEGT. In nucleotides, the CDR3 is TGTGCGACAAAGTGGGGGCGGTACGAGCAGTACTTC. This translates into CATKWGRYEQYF.

The rearrangement joins TRBV11-2 to TRBJ1-1, with D perhaps matching TRBD1 (5 bases). V was clipped by 5 bases and J by 4 bases, with 14 bases between them. The CDR3 extends over 14 amino acids. Germline V lookup: CDR1 SGHAT, CDR2 FQNNGV. CDR3 nucleotides: TGTGCCAGCAGCGCCAATGTGGGGGGCACTGAAGCTTTCTTT. It is translated as CASSANVGGTEAFF.

This clone was detected a few times. The chain combines TRBV20-1 with TRBJ1-1; D gene uncertain. Germline values: CDR1 DFQATT, CDR2 SNEGSKA (reference sequence). The CDR3 is 10 residues long. Between the trimmed V and J ends, which lost 5 bases and 6 bases, there was a span of 7 bases. The CDR3 DNA sequence: TGCAGTGCTGCAAGGGCTGAAGCTTTCTTT. Encoded protein: CSAARAEAFF.

This rearrangement joins TRBV10-3 to TRBJ2-4, with D perhaps matching TRBD2 (5 bases). Germline V gene lookup returns CDR1 ENHRY and CDR2 SYGVKD. V was shortened by 0 bases and J by 0 bases, with 6 bases between the two germline ends. The CDR3 consists of 15 residues. The CDR3 loop reads CAISESSVAKNIQYF. The CDR3 DNA reads TGTGCCATCAGTGAGTCTAGCGTAGCCAAAAACATTCAGTACTTC.

The rearrangement links TRBV10-1 to TRBJ2-5; 8 bases are a match to TRBD1. Germline V CDR1 and CDR2: WNHNN, SYGVQD (reference sequence). The CDR3 extends over 15 amino acids. V lost 5 bases to trimming and J lost 2 bases; unmatched junction nucleotides: 7. The CDR3 nucleotides read TGCGCCAGCAGTCGCGGGACAGGAGCTCAAGAGACCCAGTACTTC. It yields the protein CASSRGTGAQETQYF.